The present T cell receptor beta chain was sequenced within a study of blood T cells in healthy people across ages. The study, taken as a whole, reports: Diversity estimated from one million T cells was considered an underestimate. Researchers report that TCR beta diversity correlated strongly with naive T cell percentage. Donor CMV status was unknown, possibly confounding expanded clonotype changes.

Sample-barcoded 5' priming and a J-beta primer mix drove a second PCR of about 6 to 11 cycles. Each CDR3 protein gets one entry after TCRdb re-called the 5' RACE reads with MiXCR. The data show 850,000 to 1,000,000 distinct CDR3 sequences, 45% to 50% seen once. Those donating, healthy Caucasian individuals from Russia, were aged about 6 to 100. CDR1 LGHNA and CDR2 YSLEER come from the germline V gene. CDR3 length: 15 amino acids. As to this clonotype: Antigen: not known. The junction departs from germline at one end; a sequencing error may be responsible.

The V gene is TRBV4-3, the J gene TRBJ2-7; D is unclear. Sequencing was carried out using blood. The clonotype comes from a man aged 25-40 years in good health. In nucleotides, the CDR3 is TGCGCCAGCAGCCAAGAGTGGCCGCCCTCCAACGAGCAGTACTTC. Translated, it gives CASSQEWPPSNEQYF.